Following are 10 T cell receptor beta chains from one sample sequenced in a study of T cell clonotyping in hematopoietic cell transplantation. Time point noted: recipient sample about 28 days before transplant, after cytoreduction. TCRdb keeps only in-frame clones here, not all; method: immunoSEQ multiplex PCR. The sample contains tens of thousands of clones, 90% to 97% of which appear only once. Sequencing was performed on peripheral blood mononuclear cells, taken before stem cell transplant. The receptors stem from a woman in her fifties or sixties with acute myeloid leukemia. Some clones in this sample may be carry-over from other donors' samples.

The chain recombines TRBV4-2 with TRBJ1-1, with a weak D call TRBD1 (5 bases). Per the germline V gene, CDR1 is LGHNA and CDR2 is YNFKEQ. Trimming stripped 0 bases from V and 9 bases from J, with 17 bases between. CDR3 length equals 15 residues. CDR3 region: CASSQDLRPGRQAFF. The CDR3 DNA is TGTGCCAGCAGCCAAGACCTTCGCCCAGGGAGACAAGCTTTCTTT.

CDR3 in amino acids: CASSLAPSGGGTGANVLTF. In DNA, the CDR3 is TGCGCCAGCAGCTTGGCCCCTAGCGGAGGGGGAACTGGGGCCAACGTCCTGACTTTC. This sequence joins TRBV5-1 and TRBJ2-6; D is perhaps TRBD2 (7 bases). Germline V gene data show CDR1 as SGHRS and CDR2 as YFSETQ. With 0 bases removed from V and 2 bases from J, the gap between germline ends came to 18 bases. There are 19 residues in the CDR3.

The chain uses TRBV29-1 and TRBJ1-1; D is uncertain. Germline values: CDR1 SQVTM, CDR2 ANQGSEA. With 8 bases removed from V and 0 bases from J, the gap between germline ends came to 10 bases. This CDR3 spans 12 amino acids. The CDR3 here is CSFRFMNTEAFF. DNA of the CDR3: TGCAGCTTCAGGTTCATGAACACTGAAGCTTTCTTT. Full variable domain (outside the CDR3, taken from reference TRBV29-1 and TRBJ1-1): SAVISQKPSRDICQRGTSLTIQCQVDSQVTMMFWYRQQPGQSLTLIATANQGSEATYESGFVIDKFPISRPNLTFSTLTVSNMSPEDSSIYLCSFRFMNTEAFFGQGTRLTVV.

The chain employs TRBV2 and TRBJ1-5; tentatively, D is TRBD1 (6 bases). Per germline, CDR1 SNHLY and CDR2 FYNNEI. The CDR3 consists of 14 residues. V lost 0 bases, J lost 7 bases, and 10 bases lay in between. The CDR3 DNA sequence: TGTGCCAGCAGTGAAGCGTCAGGGGCCCAGCCCCAGCATTTT. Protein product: CASSEASGAQPQHF.

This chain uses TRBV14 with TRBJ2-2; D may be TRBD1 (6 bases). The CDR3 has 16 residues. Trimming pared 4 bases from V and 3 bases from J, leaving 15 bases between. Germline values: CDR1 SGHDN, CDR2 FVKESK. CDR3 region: CASSLPRDKDTGELFF. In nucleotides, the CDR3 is TGTGCCAGCAGCCTCCCCCGGGACAAGGACACCGGGGAGCTGTTTTTT.

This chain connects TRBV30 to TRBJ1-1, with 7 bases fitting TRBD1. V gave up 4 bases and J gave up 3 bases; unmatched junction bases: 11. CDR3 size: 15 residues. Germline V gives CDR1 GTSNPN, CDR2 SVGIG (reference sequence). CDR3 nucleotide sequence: TGTGCCTGGACCCAAGGGAGGACAGGCTACACTGAAGCTTTCTTT. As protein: CAWTQGRTGYTEAFF.

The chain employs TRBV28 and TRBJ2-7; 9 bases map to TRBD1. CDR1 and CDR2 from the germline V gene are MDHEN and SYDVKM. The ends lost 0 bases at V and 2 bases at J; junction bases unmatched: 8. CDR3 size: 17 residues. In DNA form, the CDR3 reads TGTGCCAGCAGTTTATGGGACCTGGGACAGGGTACCTACGAGCAGTACTTC. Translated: CASSLWDLGQGTYEQYF.

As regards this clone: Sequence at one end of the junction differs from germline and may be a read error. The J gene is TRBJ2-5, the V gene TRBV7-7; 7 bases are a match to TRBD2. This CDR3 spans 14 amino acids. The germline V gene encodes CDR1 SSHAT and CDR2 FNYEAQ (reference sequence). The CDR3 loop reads CASSLTGGRETQYF. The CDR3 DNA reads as TGTGCTAGCAGCTTGACGGGGGGAAGAGAGACCCAGTACTTC.

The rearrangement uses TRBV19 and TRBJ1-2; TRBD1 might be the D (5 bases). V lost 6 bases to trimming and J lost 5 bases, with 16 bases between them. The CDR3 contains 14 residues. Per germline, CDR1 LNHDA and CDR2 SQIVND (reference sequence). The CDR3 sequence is CASSQLDSLYGYTF. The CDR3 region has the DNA TGTGCCAGTAGCCAATTAGACAGTTTGTATGGCTACACCTTC. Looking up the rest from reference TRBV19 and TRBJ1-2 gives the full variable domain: DGGITQSPKYLFRKEGQNVTLSCEQNLNHDAMYWYRQDPGQGLRLIYYSQIVNDFQKGDIAEGYSVSREKKESFPLTVTSAQKNPTAFYLCASSQLDSLYGYTFGSGTRLTVV.

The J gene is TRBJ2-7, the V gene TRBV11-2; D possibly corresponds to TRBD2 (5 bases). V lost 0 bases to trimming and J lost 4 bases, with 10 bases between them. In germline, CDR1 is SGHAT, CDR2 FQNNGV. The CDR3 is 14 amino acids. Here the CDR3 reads CASSLDRGIYEQYF. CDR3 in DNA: TGTGCCAGCAGCTTAGATCGGGGTATTTACGAGCAGTACTTC.